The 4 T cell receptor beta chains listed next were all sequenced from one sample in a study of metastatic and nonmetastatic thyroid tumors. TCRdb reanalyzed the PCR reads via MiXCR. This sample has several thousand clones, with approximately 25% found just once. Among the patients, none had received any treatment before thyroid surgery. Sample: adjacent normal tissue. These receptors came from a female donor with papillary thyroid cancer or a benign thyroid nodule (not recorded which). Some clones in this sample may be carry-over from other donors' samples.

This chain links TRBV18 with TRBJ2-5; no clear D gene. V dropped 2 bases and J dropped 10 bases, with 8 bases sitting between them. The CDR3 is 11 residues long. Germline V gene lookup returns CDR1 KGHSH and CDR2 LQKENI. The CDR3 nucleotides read TGTGCCAGCTCACCAGTGTGGGACCAGTACTTC. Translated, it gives CASSPVWDQYF.

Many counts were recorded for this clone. The CDR3 protein is CASSDTGGRRATNEKLFF. The CDR3 nucleotides read TGTGCCAGCAGCGACACAGGGGGCCGGAGGGCTACTAATGAAAAACTGTTTTTT. The chain recombines TRBV7-9 with TRBJ1-4, with 9 nucleotides matching TRBD1. Germline assignment: CDR1 SEHNR and CDR2 FQNEAQ (reference sequence). This CDR3 comprises 18 residues. Trimming cost V 5 bases and J 2 bases; bases outside gene matches: 12.

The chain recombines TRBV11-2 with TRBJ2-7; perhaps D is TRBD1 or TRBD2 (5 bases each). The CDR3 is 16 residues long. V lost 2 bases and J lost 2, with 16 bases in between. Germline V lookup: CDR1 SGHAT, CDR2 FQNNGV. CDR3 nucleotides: TGTGCCAGCAGCTTATTGAGGGGCCTGTACCCCTACGAGCAGTACTTC. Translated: CASSLLRGLYPYEQYF.

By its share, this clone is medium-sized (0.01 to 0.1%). CDR3 amino acids: CASSSLGLAGGEQYF. The CDR3, as DNA: TGTGCCAGTAGTAGCCTTGGACTAGCGGGAGGCGAGCAGTACTTC. The chain joins TRBV19 to TRBJ2-7; TRBD2 agrees at 14 bases. Germline loops: CDR1 LNHDA, CDR2 SQIVND (reference sequence). Unmatched junction bases numbered 5, after V lost 4 bases and J lost 6 bases. This CDR3 has 15 residues.